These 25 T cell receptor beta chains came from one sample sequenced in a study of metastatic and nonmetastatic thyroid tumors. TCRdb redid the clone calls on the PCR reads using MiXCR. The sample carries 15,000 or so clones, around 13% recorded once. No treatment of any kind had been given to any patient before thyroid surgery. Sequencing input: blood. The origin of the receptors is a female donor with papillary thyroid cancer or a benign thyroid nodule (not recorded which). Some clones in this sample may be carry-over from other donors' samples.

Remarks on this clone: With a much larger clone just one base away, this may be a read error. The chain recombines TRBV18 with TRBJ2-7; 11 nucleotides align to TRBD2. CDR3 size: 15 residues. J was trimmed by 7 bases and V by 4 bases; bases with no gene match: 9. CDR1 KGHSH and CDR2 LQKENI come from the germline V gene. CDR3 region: CASSQALAGANEQYF. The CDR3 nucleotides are TGTGCCAGCTCACAGGCACTAGCGGGGGCTAATGAGCAGTACTTC.

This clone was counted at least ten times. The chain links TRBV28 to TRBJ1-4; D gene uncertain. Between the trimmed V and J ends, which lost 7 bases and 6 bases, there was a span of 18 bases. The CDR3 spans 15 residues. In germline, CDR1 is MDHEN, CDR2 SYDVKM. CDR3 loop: CASTSVFGRDEKLFF. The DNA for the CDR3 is TGTGCCAGCACCTCGGTGTTTGGGAGGGATGAAAAACTGTTTTTT. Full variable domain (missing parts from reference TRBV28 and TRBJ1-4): DVKVTQSSRYLVKRTGEKVFLECVQDMDHENMFWYRQDPGLGLRLIYFSYDVKMKEKGDIPEGYSVSREKKERFSLILESASTNQTSMYLCASTSVFGRDEKLFFGSGTQLSVL.

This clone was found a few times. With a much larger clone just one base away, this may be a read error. The DNA for the CDR3 is TGTGCCAGCAGCCCAGAGGTGAGGCTACCCGCAGATACGCAGTATTTT. It encodes CASSPEVRLPADTQYF. The chain carries TRBV9 and TRBJ2-3, with D unclear. Germline assignment: CDR1 SGDLS and CDR2 YYNGEE. V lost 4 bases to trimming and J lost 4 bases, with 19 bases between them. There are 16 residues in the CDR3.

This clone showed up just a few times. This CDR3 reads CSVSFWNTEAFF. CDR3 sequence (DNA): TGCAGCGTCTCTTTCTGGAACACTGAAGCTTTCTTT. The V gene is TRBV29-1, the J gene TRBJ1-1; D is unresolved. The CDR3 totals 12 residues. Germline V gene sequence: CDR1 SQVTM, CDR2 ANQGSEA. The germline V and J ends were trimmed by 6 bases and 1 base, with 9 bases remaining between them.

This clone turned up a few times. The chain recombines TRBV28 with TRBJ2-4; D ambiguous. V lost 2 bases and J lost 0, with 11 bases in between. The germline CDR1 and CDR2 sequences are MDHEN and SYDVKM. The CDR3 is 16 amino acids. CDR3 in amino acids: CASSLSPALAKNIQYF. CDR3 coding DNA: TGTGCCAGCAGTTTAAGCCCAGCGCTAGCCAAAAACATTCAGTACTTC.

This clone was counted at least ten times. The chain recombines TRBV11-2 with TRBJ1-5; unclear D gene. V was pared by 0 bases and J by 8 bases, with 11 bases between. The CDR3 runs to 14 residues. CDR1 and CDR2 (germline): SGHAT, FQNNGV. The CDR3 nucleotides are TGTGCCAGCAGCTTAGATGGCGGGGAGAAGCCCCAGCATTTT. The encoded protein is CASSLDGGEKPQHF.

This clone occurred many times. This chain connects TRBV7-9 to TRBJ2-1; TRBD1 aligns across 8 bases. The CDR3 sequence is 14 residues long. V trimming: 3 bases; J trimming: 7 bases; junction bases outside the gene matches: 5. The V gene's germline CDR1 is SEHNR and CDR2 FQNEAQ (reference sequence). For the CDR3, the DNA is TGTGCCAGCAGCTTCGGGACAGGTTTGAATGAGCAGTTCTTC. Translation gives CASSFGTGLNEQFF.

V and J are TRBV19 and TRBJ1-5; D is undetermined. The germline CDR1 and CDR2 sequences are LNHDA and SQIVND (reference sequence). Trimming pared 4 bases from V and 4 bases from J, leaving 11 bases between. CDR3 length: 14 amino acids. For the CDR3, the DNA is TGTGCCAGTAGTAGGTGGGGTTGTAATCAGCCCCAGCATTTT. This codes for CASSRWGCNQPQHF. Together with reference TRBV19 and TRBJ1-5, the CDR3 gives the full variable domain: DGGITQSPKYLFRKEGQNVTLSCEQNLNHDAMYWYRQDPGQGLRLIYYSQIVNDFQKGDIAEGYSVSREKKESFPLTVTSAQKNPTAFYLCASSRWGCNQPQHFGDGTRLSIL.

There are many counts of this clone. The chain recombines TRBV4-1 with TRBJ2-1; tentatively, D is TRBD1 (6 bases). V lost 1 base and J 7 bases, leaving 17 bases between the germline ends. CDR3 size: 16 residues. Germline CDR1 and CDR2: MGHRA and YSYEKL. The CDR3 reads CASSQVFRDTLNEQFF. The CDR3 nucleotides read TGCGCCAGCAGCCAAGTATTCCGGGACACTTTGAATGAGCAGTTCTTC.

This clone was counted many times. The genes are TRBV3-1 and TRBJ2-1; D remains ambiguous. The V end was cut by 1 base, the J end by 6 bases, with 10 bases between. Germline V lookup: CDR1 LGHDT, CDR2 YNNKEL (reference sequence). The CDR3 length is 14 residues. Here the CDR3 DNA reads TGTGCCAGCAGCCAAGCTAGGAGTGCCAATGAGCAGTTCTTC. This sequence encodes CASSQARSANEQFF.

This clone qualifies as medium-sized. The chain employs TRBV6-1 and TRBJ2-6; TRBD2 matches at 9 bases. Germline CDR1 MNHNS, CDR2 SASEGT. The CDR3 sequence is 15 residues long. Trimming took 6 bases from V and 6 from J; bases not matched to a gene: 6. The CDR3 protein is CASRPSGIAANVLTF. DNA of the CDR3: TGTGCCAGCAGACCTAGCGGGATAGCGGCCAACGTCCTGACTTTC.

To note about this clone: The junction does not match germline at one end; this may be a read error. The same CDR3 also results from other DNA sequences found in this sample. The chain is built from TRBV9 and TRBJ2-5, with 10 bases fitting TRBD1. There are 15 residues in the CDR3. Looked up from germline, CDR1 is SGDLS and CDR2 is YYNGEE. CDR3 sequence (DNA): TGTGCCAGCGGACCGGGACAGGGGCCTGCGGAGACCCAATACTTC. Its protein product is CASGPGQGPAETQYF.

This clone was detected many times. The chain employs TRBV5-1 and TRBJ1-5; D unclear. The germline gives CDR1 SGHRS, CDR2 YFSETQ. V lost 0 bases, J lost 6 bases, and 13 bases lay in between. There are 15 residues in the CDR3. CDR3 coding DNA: TGCGCCAGCAGCTTGGAGGGCCAGACCGGTCAGCCCCAGCATTTT. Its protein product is CASSLEGQTGQPQHF.

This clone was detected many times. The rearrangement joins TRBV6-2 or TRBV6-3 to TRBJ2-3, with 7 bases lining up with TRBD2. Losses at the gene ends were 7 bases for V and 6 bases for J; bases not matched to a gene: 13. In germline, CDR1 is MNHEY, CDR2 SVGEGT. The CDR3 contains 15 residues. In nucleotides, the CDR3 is TGTGCCAGCAACCCCGGGGAGGGATACTGGGATACGCAGTATTTT. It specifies CASNPGEGYWDTQYF.

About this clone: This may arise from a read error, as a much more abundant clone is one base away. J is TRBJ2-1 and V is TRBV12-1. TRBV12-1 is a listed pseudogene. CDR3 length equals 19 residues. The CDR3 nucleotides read TGTGCCAGCTCGGCACTCTTTGCGGTAGTGCTCAGCTCCTACAATGAGCAGTTCTTC. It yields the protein CASSALFAVVLSSYNEQFF.

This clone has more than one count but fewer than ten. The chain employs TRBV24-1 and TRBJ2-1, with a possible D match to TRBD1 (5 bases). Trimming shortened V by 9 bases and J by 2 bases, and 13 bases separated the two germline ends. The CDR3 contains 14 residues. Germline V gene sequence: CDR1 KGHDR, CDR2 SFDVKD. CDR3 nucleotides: TGTGCCACCCAGGGCCTATCTCCCTACAATGAGCAGTTCTTC. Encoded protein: CATQGLSPYNEQFF.

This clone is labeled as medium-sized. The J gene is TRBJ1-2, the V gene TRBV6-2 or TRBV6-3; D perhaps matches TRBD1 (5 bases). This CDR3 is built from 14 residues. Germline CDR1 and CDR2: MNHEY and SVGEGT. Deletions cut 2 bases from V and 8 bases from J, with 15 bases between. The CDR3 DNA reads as TGTGCCAGCAGTTACCGAAGACAGCCTGAGGGCTACACCTTC. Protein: CASSYRRQPEGYTF.

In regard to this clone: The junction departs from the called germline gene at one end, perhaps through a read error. The CDR3 is CASSLVKGQWAYYCYTF. CDR3 DNA sequence: TGTGCCAGCAGCTTAGTTAAGGGACAGTGGGCATACTATTGCTACACCTTC. This chain joins TRBV11-2 and TRBJ1-2; 7 bases are shared with TRBD1. The CDR3 is made up of 17 amino acids. Germline CDR1 is SGHAT and CDR2 is FQNNGV.

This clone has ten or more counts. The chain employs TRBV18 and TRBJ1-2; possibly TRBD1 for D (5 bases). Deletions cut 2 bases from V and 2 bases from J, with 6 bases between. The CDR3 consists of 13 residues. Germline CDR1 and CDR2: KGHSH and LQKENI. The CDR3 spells CASSPDSNYGYTF. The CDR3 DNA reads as TGTGCCAGCTCACCAGACAGCAACTATGGCTACACCTTC.

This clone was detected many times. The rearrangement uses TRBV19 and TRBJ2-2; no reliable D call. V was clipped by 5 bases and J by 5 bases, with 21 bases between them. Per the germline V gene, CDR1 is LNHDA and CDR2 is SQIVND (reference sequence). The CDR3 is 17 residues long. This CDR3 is CASSPIRASTGTGELFF. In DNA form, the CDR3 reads TGTGCCAGTAGTCCAATCCGGGCTTCAACTGGTACCGGGGAGCTGTTTTTT.

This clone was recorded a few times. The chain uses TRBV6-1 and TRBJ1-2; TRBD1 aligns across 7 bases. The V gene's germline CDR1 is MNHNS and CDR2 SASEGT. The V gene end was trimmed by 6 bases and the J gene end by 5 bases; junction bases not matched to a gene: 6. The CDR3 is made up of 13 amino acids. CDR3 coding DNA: TGTGCCAGCAGGGGGACAGAAGGGTATGGCTACACCTTC. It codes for CASRGTEGYGYTF.

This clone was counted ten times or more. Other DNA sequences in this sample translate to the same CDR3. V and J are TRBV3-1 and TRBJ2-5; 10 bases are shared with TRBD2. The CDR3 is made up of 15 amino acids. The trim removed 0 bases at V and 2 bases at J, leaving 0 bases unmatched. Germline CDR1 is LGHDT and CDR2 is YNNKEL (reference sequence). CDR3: CASSQEAGGQETQYF. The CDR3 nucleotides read TGTGCCAGCAGCCAAGAAGCGGGGGGGCAAGAGACCCAGTACTTC.

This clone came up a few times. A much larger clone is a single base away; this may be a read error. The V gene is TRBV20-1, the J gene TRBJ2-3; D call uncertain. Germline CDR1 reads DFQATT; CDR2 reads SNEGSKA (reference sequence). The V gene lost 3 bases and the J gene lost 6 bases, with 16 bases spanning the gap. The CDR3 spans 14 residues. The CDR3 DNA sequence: TGCAGTGCTAGGGCCGTGTTGGGATCTGATACGCAGTATTTT. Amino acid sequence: CSARAVLGSDTQYF.

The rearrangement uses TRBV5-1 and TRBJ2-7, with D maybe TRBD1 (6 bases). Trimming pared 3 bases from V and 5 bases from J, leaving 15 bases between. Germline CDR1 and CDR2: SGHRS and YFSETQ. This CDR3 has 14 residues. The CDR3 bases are TGCGCCAGCAGCTCAACAGGGCATGGGGACGAGCAGTACTTC. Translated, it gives CASSSTGHGDEQYF.

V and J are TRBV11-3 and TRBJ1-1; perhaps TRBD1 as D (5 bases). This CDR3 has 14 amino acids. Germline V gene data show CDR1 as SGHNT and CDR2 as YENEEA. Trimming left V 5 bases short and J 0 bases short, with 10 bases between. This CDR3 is CASSGGSMNTEAFF. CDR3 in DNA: TGTGCCAGCAGCGGGGGGAGTATGAACACTGAAGCTTTCTTT.